The clone carrying this TCR beta chain appeared once. This specimen belongs to a study of blood T cell repertoires in COVID-19. In the study's own analysis: Reference gene primer amplification in the assay estimated nucleated cell counts. Using immunoSEQ multiplex PCR, the repertoire was profiled, and TCRdb retains in-frame clones only, with some absent. V and J calls and clone size are as listed in that table; D and trimming were resolved from the DNA. The table records 85,000 to 110,000 clones, around 90% of them present only once. CDR1 KGHSH and CDR2 LQKENI come from the germline V gene. CDR3 length: 16 amino acids. J lost 1 base, V lost 6 bases, and 8 bases had no gene match.

The sequenced sample consisted of peripheral blood. The chain is built from TRBV18 and TRBJ2-2; 7 bases map to TRBD1. This clonotype was obtained from a woman of 80 years or more in a cohort sampled during active COVID-19. The CDR3 coding sequence is TGTGCCAGCTCCCTAGAGTGGACAGGGAACACCGGGGAGCTGTTTTTT. This translates into CASSLEWTGNTGELFF.